Listed here are 5 T cell receptor beta chains from one sample, sequenced in a study of early T cells in non-severe SARS-CoV-2 infection. TCRdb ran MiXCR on the 5' RACE reads and lists one entry per CDR3 protein. The repertoire consists of 65,000 to 95,000 distinct CDR3 sequences, with over 9% occurring once and the leading ten covering approximately 5%. The material sequenced was whole blood. These receptors were taken from an adult who was a healthcare worker with PCR-confirmed SARS-CoV-2 infection or an uninfected control (not recorded which).

This clonotype was seen many times. The chain links TRBV24-1 to TRBJ1-2; the D is unclear. This CDR3 comprises 14 residues. Germline values: CDR1 KGHDR, CDR2 SFDVKD. Trimming removed 2 bases at V and 1 base at J, with 7 bases between. The CDR3 bases are TGTGCCACCAGTGATTACCAGGTTAACTATGGCTACACCTTC. Translation gives CATSDYQVNYGYTF.

This clonotype was detected only a few times. As DNA, the CDR3 is TGTGCCAGCACCGGAAACCTATTTGGGCTAGCGGGAGCCTCTTGGCGCAATGAGCAGTTCTTC. The encoded protein is CASTGNLFGLAGASWRNEQFF. The rearrangement uses TRBV5-6 and TRBJ2-1; TRBD2 agrees at 10 bases. Germline loops: CDR1 SGHDT, CDR2 YYEEEE. Trimming cost V 6 bases and J 6 bases; bases outside gene matches: 27. This CDR3 is built from 21 residues.

There are many counts of this clonotype. The chain employs TRBV11-1 and TRBJ2-7; TRBD1 matches at 9 bases. Germline CDR1 is SGHAT and CDR2 is FQDESV (reference sequence). The CDR3 consists of 15 residues. Unmatched junction bases numbered 5, after V lost 4 bases and J lost 1 base. The DNA of the CDR3 is TGTGCCAGCAGCTCGGGACAGGGCCCTTCCTACGAGCAGTACTTC. Translating gives CASSSGQGPSYEQYF. The full variable domain, rest sourced from reference TRBV11-1 and TRBJ2-7, is EAEVAQSPRYKITEKSQAVAFWCDPISGHATLYWYRQILGQGPELLVQFQDESVVDDSQLPKDRFSAERLKGVDSTLKIQPAELGDSAMYLCASSSGQGPSYEQYFGPGTRLTVT.

This clonotype showed up just a few times. This rearrangement joins TRBV6-4 to TRBJ2-2, with D tentatively TRBD1 (5 bases). V gave up 2 bases and J gave up 7 bases, with 14 bases separating them. The CDR3 consists of 15 residues. The germline V gene has CDR1 MRHNA and CDR2 SNTAGT. DNA for the CDR3: TGTGCCAGCAGTGACCAGCAGGGTGGCCACGGGGAGCTGTTTTTT. It is translated as CASSDQQGGHGELFF.

This clonotype was detected ten times or more. The CDR3 is CASSPVGRSTEAFF. DNA of the CDR3: TGTGCCAGCTCCCCAGTGGGTCGTAGCACTGAAGCTTTCTTT. The chain combines TRBV5-5 with TRBJ1-1; D remains unclear. The CDR3 has 14 residues. Trimming shortened V by 7 bases and J by 4 bases, and 17 bases separated the two germline ends. CDR1 and CDR2 (germline): SGHKS, YYEKEE (reference sequence).